The entry below gives a single T cell receptor (beta chain) sequence along with its context. What it binds is not known. This specimen comes from a study of tumor-infiltrating lymphocytes in primary liver carcinoma. Study context: Patients diagnosed with primary liver carcinoma received treatment through surgical resection. With diameters of roughly 4 to 10 cm, tumors were stage T1-T3 N0M0.

Germline DNA was extracted too, while blood RNA derived from unsorted whole blood. The investigators made TCR beta cDNA from 400 to 550 ng total RNA, using a constant-region primer. It was through three nested multiplex PCR rounds of slightly modified ARM-PCR that TCR beta libraries arose. The first two PCR rounds used TRBV1-TRBV30 primers with a Cbeta primer, approximately 10 cycles each. MiXCR, run by TCRdb on the multiplex PCR reads, gives a single entry per CDR3 protein. The data contain some 180,000 distinct CDR3 sequences, over 45% of them singletons. Whole-study results and caveats: Tumors carried a top-250-clone fraction significantly exceeding that of blood (p = 0.039).

The CDR3 spans 15 residues. With 5 bases clipped from V and 1 base from J, the junction kept 6 bases outside the gene matches. The source of this sequence is a man aged 35 to 55 with primary liver carcinoma and hepatitis B virus infection. The chain uses TRBV12-3 or TRBV12-4 and TRBJ1-1; TRBD1 aligns across 8 bases. Input material: peripheral blood. CDR3 sequence reads: CASSPRDRRNTEAFF. The CDR3 bases are TGTGCCAGCAGTCCCCGGGACAGGAGGAACACTGAAGCTTTCTTT.